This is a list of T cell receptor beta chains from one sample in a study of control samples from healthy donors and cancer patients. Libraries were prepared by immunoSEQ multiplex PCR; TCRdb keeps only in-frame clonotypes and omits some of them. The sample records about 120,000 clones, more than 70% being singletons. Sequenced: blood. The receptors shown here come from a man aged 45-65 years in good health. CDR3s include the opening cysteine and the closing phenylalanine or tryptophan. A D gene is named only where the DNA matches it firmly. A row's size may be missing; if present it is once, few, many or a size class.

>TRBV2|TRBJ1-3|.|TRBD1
TGTGCCAGCAGTTCGGACAGGTACTCTGGAAACACCATATATTTT
CASSSDRYSGNTIYF
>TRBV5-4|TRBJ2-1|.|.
TGTGCCAGCAGCCAGTCGACAGTACTCAATGAGCAGTTCTTC
CASSQSTVLNEQFF
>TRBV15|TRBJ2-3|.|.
TGTGCCACCAGCAGAGATCAGGGGACGCAGTATTTT
CATSRDQGTQYF
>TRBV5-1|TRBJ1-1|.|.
TGCGCCAGCAGCTTGGAACCCTCGAACACTGAAGCTTTCTTT
CASSLEPSNTEAFF
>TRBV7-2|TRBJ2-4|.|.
TGTGCCAGCAGCACCCTAGGCGGGCTAGCGTGGGCCAAAAACATTCAGTACTTC
CASSTLGGLAWAKNIQYF
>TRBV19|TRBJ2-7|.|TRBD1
TGTGCCAGTAGTTTGGGCGGACAGGGGGCCCGGTACGAGCAGTACTTC
CASSLGGQGARYEQYF
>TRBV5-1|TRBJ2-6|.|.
TGCGCCAGCAGCTTGGAGGGGAGTCCTGGGGCCAACGTCCTGACTTTC
CASSLEGSPGANVLTF
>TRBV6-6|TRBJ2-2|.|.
TGTGCCAGCAGTTACTCTTCTCATCAAAAGTACGGGGAGCTGTTTTTT
CASSYSSHQKYGELFF
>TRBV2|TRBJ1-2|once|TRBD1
TGTGCCAGACGACAGGGGAGTAATAGCTACACCTTC
CARRQGSNSYTF
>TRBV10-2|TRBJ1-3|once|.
TGCGCCAGCAGTGTAGCCAAGAGCTCTGGAAACACCATATATTTT
CASSVAKSSGNTIYF
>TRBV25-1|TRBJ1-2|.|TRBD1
TGTGCCAGCAGTACCTCGACAGGGTTTTGGGGCTACACCTTC
CASSTSTGFWGYTF
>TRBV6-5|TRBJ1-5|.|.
TGTGCCAGCGCTCCTCCGGGGAACGGTCAGCCCCAGCATTTT
CASAPPGNGQPQHF
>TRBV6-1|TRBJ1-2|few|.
TGTGCCAGCAGTGAATATCGGGGAAGCAGTAGCTATGGCTACACCTTC
CASSEYRGSSSYGYTF
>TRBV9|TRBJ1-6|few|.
TGTGCCAGCAGCGTAGAGGGGGAGGGTTCACCCCTCCACTTT
CASSVEGEGSPLHF
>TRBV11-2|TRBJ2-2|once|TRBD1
TGTGCCAGCAGCTCCGGGACAGGGAGGGCCGGGGAGCTGTTTTTT
CASSSGTGRAGELFF